The 30 T cell receptor beta chains given below trace back to one sample, sequenced in a study of cytomegalovirus exposure and HLA in healthy donors. PCR involved 60 Vbeta and 13 Jbeta primers. Repertoires were generated with immunoSEQ multiplex PCR, while TCRdb's copy carries only in-frame clones and drops some. This sample has tens of thousands of clones, with 69% found just once. The sample taken for sequencing was PBMCs. The receptors were sampled from a man aged 45-60 years in good health and CMV-seronegative.

This clone was found a few times. CDR3 nucleotides: TGTGCCAGCAGCCTAACCGGGACAGGAGAAGATACGCAGTATTTT. Amino acid sequence: CASSLTGTGEDTQYF. The V gene is TRBV7-2, the J gene TRBJ2-3, with 8 bases identical to TRBD1. Trimming at V came to 5 bases and at J to 5 bases, leaving 9 bases not matched to a gene. Germline V gene data show CDR1 as SGHTA and CDR2 as FQGNSA. There are 15 residues in the CDR3.

The table lists this clone with a few counts. The rearrangement uses TRBV5-6 and TRBJ1-6; D uncertain. This CDR3 comprises 16 residues. Germline V gives CDR1 SGHDT, CDR2 YYEEEE. V was clipped by 3 bases and J by 7 bases, with 17 bases between them. CDR3 sequence: CASSSIPGRSNSPLHF. The CDR3 DNA is TGTGCCAGCAGCTCAATTCCGGGTCGAAGCAATTCACCCCTCCACTTT.

J is TRBJ2-7 and V is TRBV6-5; 7 nucleotides align to TRBD1. The CDR3 has 15 amino acids. V lost 5 bases, J lost 0 bases, and 7 bases stayed unmatched. Germline-derived CDR1 and CDR2 are MNHEY and SVGAGI. This chain's CDR3 is CASSPTGRASYEQYV. In nucleotides, the CDR3 is TGTGCCAGCAGTCCGACAGGGCGGGCCTCCTACGAGCAGTACGTC.

CDR3 nucleotides: TGCGCCAGCAGCCTCTCGGAGGGGCACTCCTACGAGCAGTACGTC. It yields the protein CASSLSEGHSYEQYV. The chain uses TRBV4-1 and TRBJ2-7; TRBD2 is a possible D gene (6 bases). V lost 4 bases to trimming and J lost 0 bases, with 13 bases between them. The CDR3 totals 15 residues. From germline, CDR1 is MGHRA and CDR2 YSYEKL.

This clone was counted only a few times. V gene TRBV5-1 combines with J gene TRBJ1-1; D possibly corresponds to TRBD1 (6 bases). This CDR3 has 14 residues. Trimming shortened V by 4 bases and J by 1 base, and 11 bases separated the two germline ends. Germline V lookup: CDR1 SGHRS, CDR2 YFSETQ. CDR3: CASSPQGANTEAFF. The CDR3 region has the DNA TGCGCCAGCAGCCCACAGGGTGCGAACACTGAAGCTTTCTTT.

A remark on this clone: This CDR3 is also generated by other DNA sequences in the sample. This sequence joins TRBV5-1 and TRBJ2-3, with unresolved D. Between the trimmed V and J ends, which lost 0 bases and 0 bases, there was a span of 2 bases. This CDR3 is 13 amino acids long. In germline, CDR1 is SGHRS, CDR2 YFSETQ. This CDR3 is CASSLASTDTQYF. CDR3 DNA: TGCGCCAGCAGCTTGGCTAGCACAGATACGCAGTATTTT.

The CDR3 DNA reads as TGTGCCAGCAGCCCGGAGGCATATAGCCTCAATGAGCAGTTCTTC. Protein sequence: CASSPEAYSLNEQFF. V and J are TRBV5-6 and TRBJ2-1; D is possibly TRBD2 (5 bases). Germline lookup yields CDR1 SGHDT and CDR2 YYEEEE. V was clipped by 4 bases and J by 6 bases, with 17 bases between them. The CDR3 has 15 residues.

This clone is a singleton in its sample. The chain carries TRBV7-2 and TRBJ1-5; 7 nucleotides agree with TRBD1. CDR1 is SGHTA and CDR2 is FQGNSA in the germline V gene. The V gene end was trimmed by 5 bases and the J gene end by 1 base; junction bases not matched to a gene: 5. The CDR3 totals 15 residues. This CDR3 reads CASSIQGLSNQPQHF. CDR3 in DNA: TGTGCCAGCAGCATACAGGGGCTGAGCAATCAGCCCCAGCATTTT.

A single count supports this clone. This chain joins TRBV9 and TRBJ2-3, with 8 bases lining up with TRBD1. CDR1 and CDR2 from the germline V gene are SGDLS and YYNGEE. CDR3 length: 15 amino acids. The V gene end was trimmed by 3 bases and the J gene end by 9 bases; junction bases not matched to a gene: 12. The CDR3 sequence: CASSATPDRGQTQYF. The CDR3 DNA is TGTGCCAGCAGCGCCACCCCCGACAGGGGACAGACGCAGTATTTT.

This clone was detected only a few times. The chain couples TRBV13 to TRBJ2-5; weak D call: TRBD2 (7 bases). The CDR3 loop spans 13 amino acids. Looked up from germline, CDR1 is PRHDT and CDR2 is FYEKMQ (reference sequence). V lost 4 bases and J 7 bases, leaving 13 bases between the germline ends. The CDR3 sequence: CASSSRGAVTQYF. The CDR3 DNA reads as TGTGCCAGCAGCTCCCGGGGGGCGGTGACCCAGTACTTC.

The rearrangement links TRBV2 to TRBJ1-5; tentatively, D is TRBD1 (6 bases). Per the germline V gene, CDR1 is SNHLY and CDR2 is FYNNEI. V was shortened by 8 bases and J by 13 bases, with 18 bases between the two germline ends. The CDR3 spans 12 residues. The CDR3 spells CASRTERLLQHF. The CDR3 DNA is TGTGCCAGCCGGACAGAAAGGCTCCTTCAGCATTTT. Together with reference TRBV2 and TRBJ1-5, the CDR3 gives the full variable domain: EPEVTQTPSHQVTQMGQEVILRCVPISNHLYFYWYRQILGQKVEFLVSFYNNEISEKSEIFDDQFSVERPDGSNFTLKIRSTKLEDSAMYFCASRTERLLQHFGDGTRLSIL.

The chain employs TRBV10-3 and TRBJ2-7; TRBD2 aligns across 7 bases. The CDR3 spans 8 residues. Germline loops: CDR1 ENHRY, CDR2 SYGVKD. CDR3 sequence: CAIKRGPV. The CDR3 region has the DNA TGTGCCATCAAGCGGGGCCCTGTC.

The chain joins TRBV9 to TRBJ1-4; 11 bases fit TRBD1. Looked up from germline, CDR1 is SGDLS and CDR2 is YYNGEE. V lost 2 bases and J lost 3; bases outside the gene matches: 6. The CDR3 spans 17 residues. The DNA for the CDR3 is TGTGCCAGCAGCGTCGGACAGGGGGCTGGAGCTAATGAAAAACTGTTTTTT. Its protein product is CASSVGQGAGANEKLFF. Based on the CDR3 plus reference TRBV9 and TRBJ1-4, the full variable domain is DSGVTQTPKHLITATGQRVTLRCSPRSGDLSVYWYQQSLDQGLQFLIQYYNGEERAKGNILERFSAQQFPDLHSELNLSSLELGDSALYFCASSVGQGAGANEKLFFGSGTQLSVL.

The chain recombines TRBV28 with TRBJ2-7, with D possibly matching TRBD1 (6 bases). The V gene's germline CDR1 is MDHEN and CDR2 SYDVKM. This CDR3 region has 12 residues. The V and J ends lost 6 bases and 4 bases respectively, with 10 bases between them. The CDR3 bases are TGTGCCAGCAGCAGCAGGGGTTACGAGCAGTACTTC. Its protein product is CASSSRGYEQYF.

This clone was counted a single time. The rearrangement links TRBV19 to TRBJ1-1; D perhaps matches TRBD1 (6 bases). V lost 3 bases, J lost 1 base, and 21 bases lay in between. The germline gives CDR1 LNHDA, CDR2 SQIVND (reference sequence). The CDR3 runs 18 residues. CDR3 region: CASSIYTRGGPSNTEAFF. In nucleotides, the CDR3 is TGTGCCAGTAGTATCTACACCCGAGGGGGACCTTCGAACACTGAAGCTTTCTTT.

This rearrangement joins TRBV2 to TRBJ1-1; weak D call: TRBD1 (5 bases). Trimming took 6 bases from V and 5 from J, leaving 7 bases between them. CDR1 is SNHLY and CDR2 is FYNNEI in the germline V gene. The CDR3 is 11 residues long. The CDR3 here is CASRGGTEAFF. The CDR3 DNA reads TGTGCCAGCAGGGGGGGAACTGAAGCTTTCTTT.

This chain links TRBV27 with TRBJ1-1; 7 bases agree with TRBD1. This CDR3 spans 14 amino acids. Germline trimming cut 6 bases from V and 5 bases from J; bases unmatched to any gene: 9. Germline CDR1 reads MNHEY; CDR2 reads SMNVEV (reference sequence). The CDR3 bases are TGTGCCAGCAGGGTCAACAGGGGAAAAACTGAAGCTTTCTTT. This codes for CASRVNRGKTEAFF.

The rearrangement links TRBV5-1 to TRBJ1-1; TRBD1 matches 8 bases. Trimming at V came to 4 bases and at J to 2 bases, leaving 4 bases not matched to a gene. CDR1 and CDR2 (germline): SGHRS, YFSETQ. The CDR3 runs to 14 residues. CDR3 bases: TGCGCCAGCAGCGCGGACAGGGCCAACACTGAAGCTTTCTTT. Translating gives CASSADRANTEAFF.

J is TRBJ1-2 and V is TRBV6-1, with D perhaps TRBD1 (5 bases). CDR1 MNHNS and CDR2 SASEGT come from the germline V gene. V shed 3 bases and J shed 8 bases, with 13 bases lying between them. The CDR3 runs to 13 residues. The CDR3 sequence: CASSDGGGGGYTF. In DNA form, the CDR3 reads TGTGCCAGCAGTGATGGTGGCGGGGGAGGCTACACCTTC.

V usage is TRBV5-6 and J usage is TRBJ2-3, with D hard to call. The germline V gene has CDR1 SGHDT and CDR2 YYEEEE. This CDR3 contains 14 residues. The V end was cut by 6 bases, the J end by 1 base, with 12 bases between. The CDR3 protein is CASTPDFRTDTQYF. In DNA form, the CDR3 reads TGTGCCAGCACACCCGACTTCCGCACAGATACGCAGTATTTT.

This chain's CDR3 is CASSYLRGTSTDTQYF. The DNA of the CDR3 is TGTGCCAGCAGTTACCTGCGGGGGACTAGCACAGATACGCAGTATTTT. V is TRBV6-5 and J is TRBJ2-3, with TRBD2 matching 7 bases. Germline V gene lookup returns CDR1 MNHEY and CDR2 SVGAGI. The CDR3 length is 16 residues. Trimming at V came to 2 bases and at J to 0 bases, leaving 5 bases not matched to a gene.

The chain has TRBV9 and TRBJ1-5; no clear D. This CDR3 region has 15 residues. The germline V gene has CDR1 SGDLS and CDR2 YYNGEE. Trimming removed 4 bases at V and 3 bases at J, with 14 bases between. The CDR3 sequence: CASSLEGRDNQPQHF. CDR3 coding DNA: TGTGCCAGCAGCCTAGAAGGACGGGACAATCAGCCCCAGCATTTT.

This rearrangement joins TRBV6-5 to TRBJ2-7; 9 bases line up with TRBD1. Germline loops: CDR1 MNHEY, CDR2 SVGAGI. CDR3 length equals 14 residues. Trimming took 5 bases from V and 6 from J; bases not matched to a gene: 8. CDR3 sequence (DNA): TGTGCCAGCAGTAGGACAGGGGTAGTCAGCGAGCAGTACTTC. It translates to CASSRTGVVSEQYF.

The chain couples TRBV29-1 to TRBJ2-1, with TRBD2 matching 13 bases. Germline CDR1 SQVTM, CDR2 ANQGSEA. This CDR3 spans 18 amino acids. Trimming at V came to 7 bases and at J to 0 bases, leaving 12 bases not matched to a gene. Here the CDR3 reads CSAEGTSGGVSSYNEQFF. The CDR3 region has the DNA TGCAGCGCCGAGGGCACTAGCGGGGGGGTGAGCTCCTACAATGAGCAGTTCTTC.

CDR3 loop: CSVRTGAGGLSSYNEQFF. CDR3 DNA sequence: TGCAGCGTTCGTACGGGAGCGGGGGGGCTGAGCTCCTACAATGAGCAGTTCTTC. The genes are TRBV29-1 and TRBJ2-1; 10 nucleotides agree with TRBD2. The germline V gene has CDR1 SQVTM and CDR2 ANQGSEA. After removal of 5 bases from V and 0 bases from J, the junction contained 13 bases not matched to a gene. The length of the CDR3 is 18 residues.

This clone was observed a handful of times. The gene calls are TRBV19 and TRBJ1-5; D gene uncertain. V was shortened by 3 bases and J by 5 bases, with 14 bases between the two germline ends. The CDR3 sequence is 15 residues long. Germline V CDR1 and CDR2: LNHDA, SQIVND (reference sequence). The CDR3 is CASSIGLGRDQPQHF. DNA for the CDR3: TGTGCCAGTAGTATCGGACTAGGACGGGATCAGCCCCAGCATTTT.

The V and J genes are TRBV7-9 and TRBJ1-2; D is ambiguous. CDR1 SEHNR and CDR2 FQNEAQ come from the germline V gene (reference sequence). The CDR3 spans 14 residues. Trimming stripped 1 base from V and 1 base from J, with 7 bases between. CDR3 sequence: CASSLGGNNYGYTF. CDR3 nucleotides: TGTGCCAGCAGCTTAGGCGGGAATAACTATGGCTACACCTTC. Full variable domain (rest looked up from reference TRBV7-9 and TRBJ1-2): DTGVSQNPRHKITKRGQNVTFRCDPISEHNRLYWYRQTLGQGPEFLTYFQNEAQLEKSRLLSDRFSAERPKGSFSTLEIQRTEQGDSAMYLCASSLGGNNYGYTFGSGTRLTVV.

This sequence joins TRBV30 and TRBJ1-1, with D tentatively TRBD1 (6 bases). Germline assignment: CDR1 GTSNPN and CDR2 SVGIG (reference sequence). This CDR3 has 13 residues. V gave up 2 bases and J gave up 3 bases, with 10 bases separating them. CDR3 bases: TGTGCCTGGAGTCCTGGACAGCACACTGAAGCTTTCTTT. Translated, it gives CAWSPGQHTEAFF.

The V call is TRBV5-1, the J call TRBJ2-2; possibly TRBD2 for D (6 bases). CDR3 length equals 16 residues. V was cut by 5 bases and J by 3 bases, with 17 bases left in between. Germline loops: CDR1 SGHRS, CDR2 YFSETQ. CDR3 DNA: TGCGCCAGCAGGAGTCCCCCTAGCGAATACACCGGGGAGCTGTTTTTT. Translation: CASRSPPSEYTGELFF. Combining the CDR3 with reference TRBV5-1 and TRBJ2-2 gives the whole variable domain KAGVTQTPRYLIKTRGQQVTLSCSPISGHRSVSWYQQTPGQGLQFLFEYFSETQRNKGNFPGRFSGRQFSNSRSEMNVSTLELGDSALYLCASRSPPSEYTGELFFGEGSRLTVL.

This sequence joins TRBV11-3 and TRBJ1-1; D remains unclear. Germline assignment: CDR1 SGHNT and CDR2 YENEEA. This CDR3 is 14 amino acids long. The V end lost 0 bases, the J end lost 5 bases, and 10 bases lay between the germline ends. In DNA form, the CDR3 reads TGTGCCAGCAGCTTAGATCGTTGGGCGACTGAAGCTTTCTTT. This sequence encodes CASSLDRWATEAFF.